These 25 T cell receptor beta chains share one sample of origin, sequenced in a study of cytomegalovirus exposure and HLA in healthy donors. The PCR employed 60 Vbeta primers together with 13 Jbeta primers. Sequencing used immunoSEQ multiplex PCR; TCRdb keeps in-frame clones, though not all of them. The profile covers some 180,000 clones, with around 88% appearing a single time and 1.5% to 2% taken by the ten largest. The sample consisted of PBMCs. The receptors originated from a man aged 40-49 years in good health and CMV-seropositive.

This clone was seen just once. The J gene is TRBJ2-7, the V gene TRBV11-2; perhaps TRBD2 as D (6 bases). Germline lookup yields CDR1 SGHAT and CDR2 FQNNGV. V was clipped by 3 bases and J by 0 bases, with 9 bases between them. CDR3 length: 14 amino acids. The CDR3 reads CASSFAGSSYEQYF. CDR3 sequence (DNA): TGTGCCAGCAGCTTTGCGGGGAGCTCCTACGAGCAGTACTTC.

The CDR3 DNA reads as TGTGCCAGTAGTGTGGACAGGGGCTACGAGCAGTACTTC. It codes for CASSVDRGYEQYF. V usage is TRBV19 and J usage is TRBJ2-7; TRBD1 agrees at 9 bases. In germline, CDR1 is LNHDA, CDR2 SQIVND (reference sequence). The CDR3 covers 13 residues. With V trimmed by 5 bases and J by 3 bases, 2 bases remained unmatched.

The gene calls are TRBV19 and TRBJ2-2, with TRBD2 matching over 7 bases. The CDR3 extends over 17 amino acids. Looked up from germline, CDR1 is LNHDA and CDR2 is SQIVND (reference sequence). Trimming removed 5 bases from V and 2 bases from J; junction bases left unmatched: 11. The CDR3 protein is CASSHIQASGNTGELFF. The CDR3 DNA is TGTGCCAGTAGTCATATACAGGCTAGCGGTAACACCGGGGAGCTGTTTTTT.

The chain joins TRBV7-2 to TRBJ2-1; TRBD1 agrees at 7 bases. V dropped 5 bases and J dropped 9; count of bases not matched to a gene: 10. The CDR3 has 14 amino acids. Per the germline V gene, CDR1 is SGHTA and CDR2 is FQGNSA. This chain's CDR3 is CASSPGQPVREQFF. The CDR3 region has the DNA TGTGCCAGCAGCCCGGGACAGCCCGTCCGTGAGCAGTTCTTC.

V usage is TRBV7-2 and J usage is TRBJ2-2, with 12 bases matching TRBD2. The germline V gene has CDR1 SGHTA and CDR2 FQGNSA. The J segment lost 5 bases and the V segment lost 4 bases, leaving 8 bases of the junction unmatched. The length of the CDR3 is 17 residues. This CDR3 reads CASSSRLAGVTTGELFF. CDR3 nucleotide sequence: TGTGCCAGCAGCTCAAGACTAGCGGGAGTTACAACCGGGGAGCTGTTTTTT.

The CDR3 spells CASSPRQGSQPQHF. In DNA, the CDR3 is TGTGCCAGCAGCCCAAGACAGGGTAGTCAGCCCCAGCATTTT. This chain links TRBV7-2 with TRBJ1-5; 7 nucleotides line up with TRBD1. In germline, CDR1 is SGHTA, CDR2 FQGNSA. Trimming cost V 5 bases and J 6 bases; bases outside gene matches: 7. The CDR3 has 14 residues.

The gene calls are TRBV6-4 and TRBJ1-3; 7 bases are a match to TRBD1. V lost 4 bases and J lost 3; bases outside the gene matches: 12. CDR1 and CDR2 (germline): MRHNA, SNTAGT. This CDR3 comprises 17 residues. CDR3: CASSALPDRAIGNTIYF. CDR3 nucleotide sequence: TGTGCCAGCAGTGCTCTTCCCGACAGGGCCATTGGAAACACCATATATTTT.

This chain links TRBV9 with TRBJ2-5, with D maybe TRBD2 (5 bases). There are 12 residues in the CDR3. Germline V gene data show CDR1 as SGDLS and CDR2 as YYNGEE. The V gene lost 4 bases and the J gene lost 5 bases, with 9 bases spanning the gap. CDR3 region: CASSPRGETQYF. Written as DNA, the CDR3 is TGTGCCAGCAGCCCCCGAGGGGAGACCCAGTACTTC.

The rearrangement joins TRBV6-5 to TRBJ1-1; 8 bases are shared with TRBD1. V lost 6 bases and J lost 8; bases outside the gene matches: 5. Germline CDR1 is MNHEY and CDR2 is SVGAGI. CDR3 length: 12 amino acids. Here the CDR3 DNA reads TGTGCCAGCAGGGCTTCAGGGGGCGAAGCTTTCTTT. Translated: CASRASGGEAFF.

The rearrangement links TRBV4-2 to TRBJ2-7, with D uncertain. CDR3 length: 15 amino acids. Germline V gives CDR1 LGHNA, CDR2 YNFKEQ. With 4 bases removed from V and 0 bases from J, the gap between germline ends came to 13 bases. The chain's CDR3 is CASSPPEVSSYEQYF. Written as DNA, the CDR3 is TGTGCCAGCAGCCCCCCCGAGGTAAGCTCCTACGAGCAGTACTTC.

The genes are TRBV7-2 and TRBJ2-6; 7 bases agree with TRBD1. The CDR3 runs 19 residues. Germline lookup yields CDR1 SGHTA and CDR2 FQGNSA. V dropped 2 bases and J dropped 0; count of bases not matched to a gene: 10. Here the CDR3 DNA reads TGTGCCAGCAGCTTACCGTCGAGACAGGGCCGCTCTGGGGCCAACGTCCTGACTTTC. Translated: CASSLPSRQGRSGANVLTF.

The rearrangement links TRBV4-2 to TRBJ2-1; 9 bases are a match to TRBD2. Germline V gene lookup returns CDR1 LGHNA and CDR2 YNFKEQ. This CDR3 has 17 amino acids. With V trimmed by 0 bases and J by 6 bases, 9 bases remained unmatched. CDR3 sequence reads: CASSQELLASGANEQFF. The CDR3 DNA is TGTGCCAGCAGCCAAGAGCTTTTGGCTAGCGGGGCCAATGAGCAGTTCTTC.

V is TRBV6-1 and J is TRBJ1-1; the D gene is possibly TRBD1 (5 bases). The CDR3 length is 13 residues. CDR1 is MNHNS, CDR2 SASEGT, per germline. The germline V and J ends were trimmed by 3 bases and 8 bases, with 13 bases remaining between them. This chain's CDR3 is CASSDWGVGEAFF. The CDR3 DNA sequence: TGTGCCAGCAGTGACTGGGGCGTCGGGGAAGCTTTCTTT.

The chain combines TRBV7-2 with TRBJ2-4, with 11 bases that match TRBD2. The length of the CDR3 is 16 residues. V dropped 1 base and J dropped 3; count of bases not matched to a gene: 2. The V gene's germline CDR1 is SGHTA and CDR2 FQGNSA. The CDR3 region has the DNA TGTGCCAGCAGCTTAGTTAGCGGGAGGGTCAAAAACATTCAGTACTTC. Residues: CASSLVSGRVKNIQYF. Drawing the rest from reference TRBV7-2 and TRBJ2-4, the complete variable domain is GAGVSQSPSNKVTEKGKDVELRCDPISGHTALYWYRQSLGQGLEFLIYFQGNSAPDKSGLPSDRFSAERTGGSVSTLTIQRTQQEDSAVYLCASSLVSGRVKNIQYFGAGTRLSVL.

The rearrangement uses TRBV18 and TRBJ1-5; no clear D gene. CDR1 KGHSH and CDR2 LQKENI come from the germline V gene. V dropped 6 bases and J dropped 4 bases, with 13 bases sitting between them. The CDR3 length is 14 residues. CDR3: CASSVAAGNQPQHF. DNA for the CDR3: TGTGCCAGCTCCGTGGCGGCGGGGAATCAGCCCCAGCATTTT.

This clone was picked up a small number of times. The rearrangement links TRBV27 to TRBJ1-1; TRBD1 agrees at 8 bases. This CDR3 contains 12 residues. J gave up 10 bases and V 5 bases, and 6 bases lay outside the gene matches. The germline CDR1 and CDR2 sequences are MNHEY and SMNVEV (reference sequence). CDR3 nucleotide sequence: TGTGCCAGCAGTCCCGGACAGGGTGGAGCTTTCTTT. Its protein product is CASSPGQGGAFF.

The J gene is TRBJ2-7, the V gene TRBV28, with 7 bases identical to TRBD2. CDR3 length: 14 residues. The germline V gene encodes CDR1 MDHEN and CDR2 SYDVKM. J was trimmed by 0 bases and V by 5 bases; bases with no gene match: 4. The CDR3 sequence is CASSPGGSSYEQYF. The CDR3 bases are TGTGCCAGCAGTCCCGGGGGGAGCTCCTACGAGCAGTACTTC.

The chain has TRBV7-7 and TRBJ2-1, with 8 bases fitting TRBD2. The CDR3 loop spans 15 amino acids. CDR1 is SSHAT and CDR2 is FNYEAQ in the germline V gene (reference sequence). V lost 1 base to trimming and J lost 5 bases; unmatched junction nucleotides: 4. Written as DNA, the CDR3 is TGTGCCAGCAGCTTAGAAGCGGGAGCGAACAATGAGCAGTTCTTC. It is translated as CASSLEAGANNEQFF.

The chain employs TRBV7-2 and TRBJ2-7, with TRBD1 matching over 9 bases. V lost 2 bases and J lost 4; bases outside the gene matches: 15. CDR1 is SGHTA, CDR2 FQGNSA, per germline. There are 18 residues in the CDR3. The CDR3 region has the DNA TGTGCCAGCAGCTTATTATTAATCGAGGGACAGGGCATGTACGAGCAGTACTTC. Encoded protein: CASSLLLIEGQGMYEQYF. Filled out from reference TRBV7-2 and TRBJ2-7, the complete variable domain reads GAGVSQSPSNKVTEKGKDVELRCDPISGHTALYWYRQSLGQGLEFLIYFQGNSAPDKSGLPSDRFSAERTGGSVSTLTIQRTQQEDSAVYLCASSLLLIEGQGMYEQYFGPGTRLTVT.

The chain couples TRBV5-5 to TRBJ1-1, with unresolved D. Germline V gene lookup returns CDR1 SGHKS and CDR2 YYEKEE (reference sequence). The CDR3 runs to 14 residues. The V end was cut by 2 bases, the J end by 1 base, with 9 bases between. CDR3 nucleotide sequence: TGTGCCAGCAGCTTCAGGTTCGGGAACACTGAAGCTTTCTTT. As protein: CASSFRFGNTEAFF.

The chain links TRBV19 to TRBJ1-3, with 7 bases that match TRBD1. The V gene's germline CDR1 is LNHDA and CDR2 SQIVND (reference sequence). V shed 5 bases, J shed 2 bases, and the junction held 6 bases outside the gene matches. The CDR3 runs to 15 residues. CDR3 sequence: CASSSQGGAGNTIYF. The CDR3 bases are TGTGCCAGTAGTTCCCAGGGGGGAGCTGGAAACACCATATATTTT.

The chain uses TRBV5-1 and TRBJ2-5, with D possibly matching TRBD2 (5 bases). From germline, CDR1 is SGHRS and CDR2 YFSETQ. There are 13 residues in the CDR3. The V and J ends lost 1 base and 4 bases respectively, with 8 bases between them. The CDR3, as DNA: TGCGCCAGCAGCTTGTTCGAGGGAGAGACCCAGTACTTC. As protein: CASSLFEGETQYF.

This chain links TRBV7-3 with TRBJ2-1; TRBD2 matches 9 bases. The CDR3 sequence is 16 residues long. V was pared by 1 base and J by 8 bases, with 9 bases of the junction left unmatched. Germline-derived CDR1 and CDR2 are SGHTA and FQGTGA. The chain's CDR3 is CASSLIAGVSTDEQFF. CDR3 in DNA: TGTGCCAGCAGCTTAATAGCGGGAGTCTCTACAGATGAGCAGTTCTTC. The whole variable domain, filled in from reference TRBV7-3 and TRBJ2-1, reads GAGVSQTPSNKVTEKGKYVELRCDPISGHTALYWYRQSLGQGPEFLIYFQGTGAADDSGLPNDRFFAVRPEGSVSTLKIQRTERGDSAVYLCASSLIAGVSTDEQFFGPGTRLTVL.

This clone was seen more than once but under ten times. The genes are TRBV6-6 and TRBJ1-1; D gene uncertain. Germline loops: CDR1 MNHNY, CDR2 SVGAGI (reference sequence). The V end was cut by 0 bases, the J end by 0 bases, with 11 bases between. The CDR3 contains 16 residues. The CDR3 bases are TGTGCCAGCAGTTACTCGATGGCGGATATGAACACTGAAGCTTTCTTT. Translation: CASSYSMADMNTEAFF.

Note on this clone: The sample carries other DNA sequences with the same CDR3. This chain links TRBV28 with TRBJ2-7, with TRBD1 as a possible D gene (6 bases). The CDR3 spans 13 residues. Germline lookup yields CDR1 MDHEN and CDR2 SYDVKM. V lost 6 bases to trimming and J lost 4 bases, with 13 bases between them. The DNA of the CDR3 is TGTGCCAGCAGCAGTGGACAGAATTACGAGCAGTACTTC. Its translation: CASSSGQNYEQYF.